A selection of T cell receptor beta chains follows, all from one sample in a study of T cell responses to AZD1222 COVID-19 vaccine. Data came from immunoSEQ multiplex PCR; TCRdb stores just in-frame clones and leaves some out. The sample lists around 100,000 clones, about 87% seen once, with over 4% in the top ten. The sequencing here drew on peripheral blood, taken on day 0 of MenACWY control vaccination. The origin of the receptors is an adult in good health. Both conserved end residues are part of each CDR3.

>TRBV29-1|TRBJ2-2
CSVEDGGSGELFF
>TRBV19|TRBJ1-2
CASSKRAELYGYTF
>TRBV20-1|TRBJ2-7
CSARDEYEQYF
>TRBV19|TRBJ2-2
CASRGLGGSGELFF
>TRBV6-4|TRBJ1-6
CASRAFSRDFNSPLHF
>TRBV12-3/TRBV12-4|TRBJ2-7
CASSLALSYEQYF
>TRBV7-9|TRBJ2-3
CASSLDTDTDTQYF
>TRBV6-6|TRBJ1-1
CASRLTGTELIF
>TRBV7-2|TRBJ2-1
CAIYLGIYNEQFF
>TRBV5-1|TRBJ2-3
CASSLALAGWLSTDTQYF
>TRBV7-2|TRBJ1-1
CASSLLAMNTEAFF
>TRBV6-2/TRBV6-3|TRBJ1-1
CASSHPTAGNTEAFF
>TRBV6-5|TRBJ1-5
CASSYGVSNQPQHF
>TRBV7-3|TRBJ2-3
CASSTQRGGTDTQYF
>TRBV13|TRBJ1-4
CASSYGQGNEKLFF
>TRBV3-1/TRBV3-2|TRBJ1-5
CASSQGGGGNQPQHF
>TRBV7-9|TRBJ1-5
CASSLGGAQHF